The present entry profiles one T cell receptor (beta chain) with its context. The antigen is undetermined. This record belongs to a study of TIL therapy for anti-PD-1-resistant metastatic lung cancer. About the study: Four tumors were EGFR-mutant and two were ALK-rearranged. Tumors carried a median about 1.5 non-synonymous mutations per megabase.

The immunoSEQ assay was v3. Sequencing was performed with immunoSEQ multiplex PCR; in TCRdb, only in-frame clones are kept and a portion is missing. Here the sample spans around 19,000 clones, around 82% being singletons. General study points: Treatment-naive, never-smoker and oncogene-addicted patients were overrepresented in this highly selected cohort.

Time point here: pre-treatment sample, taken before nivolumab and TIL therapy. Enrollment ran from late 2017 to early 2020. The CDR3 spans 12 residues. Trimming at V came to 7 bases and at J to 8 bases, leaving 7 bases not matched to a gene. Germline CDR1 and CDR2: GTSNPN and SVGIG (reference sequence). The V gene is TRBV30, the J gene TRBJ2-2, with 7 bases fitting TRBD1. This specimen consisted of blood, obtained at baseline. This sequence originates from a person between 25 and 79 years old with non-small cell lung cancer. CDR3 region: CASEQGDGELFF. The CDR3 nucleotides are TGTGCCTCGGAGCAGGGGGATGGGGAGCTGTTTTTT.